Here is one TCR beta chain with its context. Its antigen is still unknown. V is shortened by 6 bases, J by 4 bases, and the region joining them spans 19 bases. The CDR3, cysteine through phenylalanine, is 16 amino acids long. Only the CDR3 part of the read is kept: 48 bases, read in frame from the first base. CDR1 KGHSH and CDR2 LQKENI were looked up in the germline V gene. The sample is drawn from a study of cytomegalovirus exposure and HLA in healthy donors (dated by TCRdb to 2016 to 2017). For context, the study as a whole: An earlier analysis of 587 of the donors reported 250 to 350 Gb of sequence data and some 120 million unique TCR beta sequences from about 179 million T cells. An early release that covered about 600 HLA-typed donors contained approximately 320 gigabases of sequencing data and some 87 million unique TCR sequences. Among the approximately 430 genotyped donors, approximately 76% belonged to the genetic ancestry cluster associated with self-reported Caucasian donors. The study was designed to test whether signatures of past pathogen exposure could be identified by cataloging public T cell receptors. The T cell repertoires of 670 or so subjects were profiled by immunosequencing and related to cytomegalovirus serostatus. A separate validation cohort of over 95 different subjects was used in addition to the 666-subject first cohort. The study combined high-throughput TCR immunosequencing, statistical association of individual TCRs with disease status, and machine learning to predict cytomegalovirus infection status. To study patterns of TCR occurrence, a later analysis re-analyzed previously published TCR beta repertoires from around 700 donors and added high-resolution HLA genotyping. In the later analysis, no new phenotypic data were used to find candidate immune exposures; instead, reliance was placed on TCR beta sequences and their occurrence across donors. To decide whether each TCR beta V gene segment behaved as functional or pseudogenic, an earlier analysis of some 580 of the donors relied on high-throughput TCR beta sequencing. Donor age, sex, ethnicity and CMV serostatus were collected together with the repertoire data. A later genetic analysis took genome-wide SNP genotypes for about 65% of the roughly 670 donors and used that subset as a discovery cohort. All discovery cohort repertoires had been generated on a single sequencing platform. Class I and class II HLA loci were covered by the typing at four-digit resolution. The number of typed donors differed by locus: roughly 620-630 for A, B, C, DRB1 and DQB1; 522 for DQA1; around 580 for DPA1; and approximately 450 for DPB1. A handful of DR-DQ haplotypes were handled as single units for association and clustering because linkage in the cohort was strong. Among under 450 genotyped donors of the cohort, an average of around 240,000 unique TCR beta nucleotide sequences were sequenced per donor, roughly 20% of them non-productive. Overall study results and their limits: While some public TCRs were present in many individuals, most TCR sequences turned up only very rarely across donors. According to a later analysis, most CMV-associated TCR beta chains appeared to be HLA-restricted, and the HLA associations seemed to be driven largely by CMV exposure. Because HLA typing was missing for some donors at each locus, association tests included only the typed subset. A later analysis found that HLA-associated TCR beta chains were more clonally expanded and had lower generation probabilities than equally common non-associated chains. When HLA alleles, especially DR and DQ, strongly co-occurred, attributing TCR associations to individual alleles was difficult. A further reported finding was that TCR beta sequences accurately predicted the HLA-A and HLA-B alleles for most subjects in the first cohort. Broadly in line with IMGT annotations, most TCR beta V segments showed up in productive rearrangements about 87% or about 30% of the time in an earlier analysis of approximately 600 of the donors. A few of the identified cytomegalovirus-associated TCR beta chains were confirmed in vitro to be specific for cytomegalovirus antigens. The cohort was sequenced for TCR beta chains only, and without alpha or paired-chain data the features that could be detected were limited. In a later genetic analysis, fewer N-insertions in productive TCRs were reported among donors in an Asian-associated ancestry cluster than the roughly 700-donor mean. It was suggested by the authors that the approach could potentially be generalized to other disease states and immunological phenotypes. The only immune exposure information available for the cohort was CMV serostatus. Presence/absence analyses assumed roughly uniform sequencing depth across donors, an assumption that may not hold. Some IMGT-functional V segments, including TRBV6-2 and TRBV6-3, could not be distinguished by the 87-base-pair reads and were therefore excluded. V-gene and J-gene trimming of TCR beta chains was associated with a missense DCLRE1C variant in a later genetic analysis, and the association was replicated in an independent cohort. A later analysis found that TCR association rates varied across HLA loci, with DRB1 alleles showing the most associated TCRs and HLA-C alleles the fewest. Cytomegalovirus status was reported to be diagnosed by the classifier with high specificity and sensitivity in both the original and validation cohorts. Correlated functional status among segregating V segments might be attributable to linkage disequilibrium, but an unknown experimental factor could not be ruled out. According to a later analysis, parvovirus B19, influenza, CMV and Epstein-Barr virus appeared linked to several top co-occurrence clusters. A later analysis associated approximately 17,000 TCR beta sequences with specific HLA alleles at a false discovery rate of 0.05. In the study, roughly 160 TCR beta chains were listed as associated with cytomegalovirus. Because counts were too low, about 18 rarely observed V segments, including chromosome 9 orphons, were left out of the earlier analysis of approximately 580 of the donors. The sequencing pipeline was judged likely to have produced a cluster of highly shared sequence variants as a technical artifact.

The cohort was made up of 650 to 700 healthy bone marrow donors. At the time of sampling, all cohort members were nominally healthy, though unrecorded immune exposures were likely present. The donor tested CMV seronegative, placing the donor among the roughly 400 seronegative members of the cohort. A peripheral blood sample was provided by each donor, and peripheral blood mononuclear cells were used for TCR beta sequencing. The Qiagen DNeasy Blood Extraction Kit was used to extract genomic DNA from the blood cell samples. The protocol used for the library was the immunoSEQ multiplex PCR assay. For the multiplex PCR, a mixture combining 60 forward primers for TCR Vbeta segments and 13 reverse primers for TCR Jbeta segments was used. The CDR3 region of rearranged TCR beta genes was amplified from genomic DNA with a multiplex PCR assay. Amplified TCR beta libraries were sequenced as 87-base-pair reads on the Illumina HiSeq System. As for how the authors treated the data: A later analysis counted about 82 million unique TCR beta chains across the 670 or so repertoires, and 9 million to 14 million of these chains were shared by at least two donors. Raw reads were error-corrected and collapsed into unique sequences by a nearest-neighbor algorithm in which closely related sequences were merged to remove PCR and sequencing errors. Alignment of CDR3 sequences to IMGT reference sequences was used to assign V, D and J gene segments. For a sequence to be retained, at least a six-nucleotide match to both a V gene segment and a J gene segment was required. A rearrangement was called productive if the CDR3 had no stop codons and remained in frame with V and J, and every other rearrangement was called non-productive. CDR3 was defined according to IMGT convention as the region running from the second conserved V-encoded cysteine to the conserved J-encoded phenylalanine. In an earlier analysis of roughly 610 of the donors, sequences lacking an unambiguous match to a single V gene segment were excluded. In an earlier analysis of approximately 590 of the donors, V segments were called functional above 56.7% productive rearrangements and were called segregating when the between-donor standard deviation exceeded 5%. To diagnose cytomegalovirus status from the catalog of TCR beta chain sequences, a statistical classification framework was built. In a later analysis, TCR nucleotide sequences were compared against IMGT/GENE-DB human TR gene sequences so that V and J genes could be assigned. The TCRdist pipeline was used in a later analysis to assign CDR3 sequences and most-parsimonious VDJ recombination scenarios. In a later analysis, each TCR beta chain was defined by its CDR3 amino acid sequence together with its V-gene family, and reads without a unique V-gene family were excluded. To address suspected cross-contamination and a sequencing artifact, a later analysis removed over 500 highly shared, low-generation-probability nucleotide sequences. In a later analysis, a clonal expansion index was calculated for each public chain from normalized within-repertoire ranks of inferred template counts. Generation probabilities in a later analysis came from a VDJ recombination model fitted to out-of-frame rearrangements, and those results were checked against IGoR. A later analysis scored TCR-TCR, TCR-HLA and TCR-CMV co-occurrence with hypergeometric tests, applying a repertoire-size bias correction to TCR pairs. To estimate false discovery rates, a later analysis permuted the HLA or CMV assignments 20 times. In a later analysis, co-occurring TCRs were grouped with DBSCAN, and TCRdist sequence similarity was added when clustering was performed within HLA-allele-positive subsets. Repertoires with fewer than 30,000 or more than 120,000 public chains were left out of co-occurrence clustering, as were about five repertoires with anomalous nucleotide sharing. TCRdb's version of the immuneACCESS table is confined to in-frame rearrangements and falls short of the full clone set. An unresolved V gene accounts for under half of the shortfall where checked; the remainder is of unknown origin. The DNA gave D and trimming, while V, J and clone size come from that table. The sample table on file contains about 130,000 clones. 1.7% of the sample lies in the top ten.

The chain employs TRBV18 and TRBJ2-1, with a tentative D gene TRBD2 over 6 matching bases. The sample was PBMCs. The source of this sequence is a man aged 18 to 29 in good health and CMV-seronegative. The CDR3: CASSSPGDSTYNEQFF. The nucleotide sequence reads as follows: TGTGCCAGCTCCTCACCGGGAGACTCGACATACAATGAGCAGTTCTTC.